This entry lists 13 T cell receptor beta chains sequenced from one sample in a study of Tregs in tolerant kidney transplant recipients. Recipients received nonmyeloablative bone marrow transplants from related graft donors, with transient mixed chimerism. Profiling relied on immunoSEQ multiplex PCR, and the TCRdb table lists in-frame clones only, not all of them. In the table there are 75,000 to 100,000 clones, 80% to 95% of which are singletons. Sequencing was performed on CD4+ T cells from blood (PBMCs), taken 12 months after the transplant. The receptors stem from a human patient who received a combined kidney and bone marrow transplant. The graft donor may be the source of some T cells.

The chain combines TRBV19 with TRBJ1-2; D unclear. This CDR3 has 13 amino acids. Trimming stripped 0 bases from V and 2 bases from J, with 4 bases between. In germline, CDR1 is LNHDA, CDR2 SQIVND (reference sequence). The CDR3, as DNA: TGTGCCAGTAGTATAGATCTCAACTATGGCTACACCTTC. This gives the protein CASSIDLNYGYTF.

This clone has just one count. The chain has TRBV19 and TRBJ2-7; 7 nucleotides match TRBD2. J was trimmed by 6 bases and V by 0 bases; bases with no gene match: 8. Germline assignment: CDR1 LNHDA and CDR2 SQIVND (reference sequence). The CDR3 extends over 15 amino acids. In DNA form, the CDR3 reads TGTGCCAGTAGTATAGAAGGGAGGGGAAGAGCCGAGCAGTACTTC. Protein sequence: CASSIEGRGRAEQYF.

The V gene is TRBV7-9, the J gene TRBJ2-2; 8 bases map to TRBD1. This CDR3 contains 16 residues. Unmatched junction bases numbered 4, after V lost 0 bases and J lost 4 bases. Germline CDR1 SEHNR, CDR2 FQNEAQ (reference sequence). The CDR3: CASSLARTGTTGELFF. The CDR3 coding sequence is TGTGCCAGCAGCTTAGCTAGGACAGGGACCACCGGGGAGCTGTTTTTT.

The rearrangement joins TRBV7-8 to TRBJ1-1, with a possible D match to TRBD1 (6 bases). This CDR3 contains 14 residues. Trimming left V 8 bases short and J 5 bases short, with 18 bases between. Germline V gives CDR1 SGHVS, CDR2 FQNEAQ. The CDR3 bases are TGTGCCAGCTCCCCCAGGGGCACATGGACTGAAGCTTTCTTT. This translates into CASSPRGTWTEAFF.

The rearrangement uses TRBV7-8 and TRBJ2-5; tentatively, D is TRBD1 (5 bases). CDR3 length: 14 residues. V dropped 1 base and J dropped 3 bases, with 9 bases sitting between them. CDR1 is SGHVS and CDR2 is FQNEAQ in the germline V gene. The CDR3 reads CASSLDQGEETQYF. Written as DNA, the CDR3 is TGTGCCAGCAGCTTAGATCAAGGGGAAGAGACCCAGTACTTC.

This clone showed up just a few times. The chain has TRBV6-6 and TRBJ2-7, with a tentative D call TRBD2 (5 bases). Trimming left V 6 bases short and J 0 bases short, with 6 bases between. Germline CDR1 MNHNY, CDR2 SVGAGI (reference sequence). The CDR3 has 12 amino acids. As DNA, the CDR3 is TGTGCCAGCAGCGGACTCTCCTACGAGCAGTACTTC. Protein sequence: CASSGLSYEQYF.

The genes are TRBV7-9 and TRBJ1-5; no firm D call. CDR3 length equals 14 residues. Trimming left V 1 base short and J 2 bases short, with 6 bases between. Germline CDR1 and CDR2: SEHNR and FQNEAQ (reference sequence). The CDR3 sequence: CASSLDTGNQPQHF. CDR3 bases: TGTGCCAGCAGCTTAGATACGGGCAATCAGCCCCAGCATTTT.

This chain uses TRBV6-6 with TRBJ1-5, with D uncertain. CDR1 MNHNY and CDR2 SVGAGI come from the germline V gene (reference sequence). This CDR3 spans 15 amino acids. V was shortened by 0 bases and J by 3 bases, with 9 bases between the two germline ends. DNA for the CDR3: TGTGCCAGCAGTTACTCGAGCGGGCCCAATCAGCCCCAGCATTTT. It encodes CASSYSSGPNQPQHF.

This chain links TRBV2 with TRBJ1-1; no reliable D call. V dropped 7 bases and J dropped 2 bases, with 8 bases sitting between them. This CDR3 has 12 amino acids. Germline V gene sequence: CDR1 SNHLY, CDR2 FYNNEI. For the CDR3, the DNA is TGTGCCAGCACTTACGGTAACACTGAAGCTTTCTTT. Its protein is CASTYGNTEAFF. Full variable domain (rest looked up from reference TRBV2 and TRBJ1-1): EPEVTQTPSHQVTQMGQEVILRCVPISNHLYFYWYRQILGQKVEFLVSFYNNEISEKSEIFDDQFSVERPDGSNFTLKIRSTKLEDSAMYFCASTYGNTEAFFGQGTRLTVV.

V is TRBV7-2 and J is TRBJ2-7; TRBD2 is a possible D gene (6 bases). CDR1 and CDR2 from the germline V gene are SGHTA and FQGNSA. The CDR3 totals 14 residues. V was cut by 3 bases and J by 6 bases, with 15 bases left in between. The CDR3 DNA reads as TGTGCCAGCAGCTTGGGTGGCGGCGGGGTCGAGCAGTACTTC. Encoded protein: CASSLGGGGVEQYF. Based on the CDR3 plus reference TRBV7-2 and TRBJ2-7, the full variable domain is GAGVSQSPSNKVTEKGKDVELRCDPISGHTALYWYRQSLGQGLEFLIYFQGNSAPDKSGLPSDRFSAERTGGSVSTLTIQRTQQEDSAVYLCASSLGGGGVEQYFGPGTRLTVT.

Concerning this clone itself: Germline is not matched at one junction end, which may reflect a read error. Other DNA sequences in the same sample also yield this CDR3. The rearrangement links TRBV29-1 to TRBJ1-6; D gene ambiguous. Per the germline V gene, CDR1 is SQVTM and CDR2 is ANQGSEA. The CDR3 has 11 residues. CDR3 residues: CSVDEDSPLHF. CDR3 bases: TGCAGCGTAGACGAGGATTCCCCCCTCCACTTT.

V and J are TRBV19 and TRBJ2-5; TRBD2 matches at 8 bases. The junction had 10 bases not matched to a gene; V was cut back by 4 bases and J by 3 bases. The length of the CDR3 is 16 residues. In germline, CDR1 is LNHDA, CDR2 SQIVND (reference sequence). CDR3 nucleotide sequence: TGTGCCAGTAGTAAGCTCGGGAGGGGAGAGGAAGAGACCCAGTACTTC. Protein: CASSKLGRGEEETQYF.

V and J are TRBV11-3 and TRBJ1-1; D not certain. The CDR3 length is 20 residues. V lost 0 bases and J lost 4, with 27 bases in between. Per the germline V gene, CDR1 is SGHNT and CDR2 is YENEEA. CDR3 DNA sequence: TGTGCCAGCAGCTTAGACCTTTTTGTGGCCGGGAGCTTATTGAGCACTGAAGCTTTCTTT. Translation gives CASSLDLFVAGSLLSTEAFF.